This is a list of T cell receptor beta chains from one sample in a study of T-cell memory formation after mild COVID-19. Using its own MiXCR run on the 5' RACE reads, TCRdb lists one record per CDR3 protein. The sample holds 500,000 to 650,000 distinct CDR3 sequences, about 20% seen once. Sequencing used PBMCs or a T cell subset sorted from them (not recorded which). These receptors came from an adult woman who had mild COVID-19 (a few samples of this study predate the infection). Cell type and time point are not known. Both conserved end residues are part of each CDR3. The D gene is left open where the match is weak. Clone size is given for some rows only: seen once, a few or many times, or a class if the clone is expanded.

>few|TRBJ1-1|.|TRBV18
CASSRGPTNTEAFF
TGTGCCAGCTCACGGGGACCGACGAACACTGAAGCTTTCTTT
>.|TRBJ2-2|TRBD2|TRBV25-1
CASSGWTSGGGGTGELFF
TGTGCCAGCAGTGGTTGGACTAGCGGGGGCGGCGGCACCGGGGAGCTGTTTTTT
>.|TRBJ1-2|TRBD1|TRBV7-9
CASSSAKTGFDGYTF
TGTGCCAGCAGCTCCGCGAAGACAGGGTTCGATGGCTACACCTTC
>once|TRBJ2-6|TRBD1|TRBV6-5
CASSPWGTDSGANVLTF
TGTGCCAGCAGCCCGTGGGGGACAGACTCTGGGGCCAACGTCCTGACTTTC
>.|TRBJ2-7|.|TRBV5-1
CASSRAASYEQYF
TGCGCCAGCAGCAGAGCGGCTTCCTACGAGCAGTACTTC
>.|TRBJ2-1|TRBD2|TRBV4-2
CASSQAGGALYNEQFF
TGTGCCAGCAGCCAAGCCGGGGGGGCACTCTACAATGAGCAGTTCTTC
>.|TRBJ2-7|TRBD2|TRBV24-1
CATSDPGTSGTEQYF
TGTGCCACCAGTGATCCCGGGACTAGCGGAACTGAGCAGTACTTC
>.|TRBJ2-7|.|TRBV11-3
CASSLFSGGTYEQYF
TGTGCCAGCAGCTTATTTAGCGGCGGAACCTACGAGCAGTACTTC
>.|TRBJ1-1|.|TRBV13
CASSFGRGASTEAFF
TGTGCCAGCAGCTTTGGCAGGGGAGCGAGCACTGAAGCTTTCTTT
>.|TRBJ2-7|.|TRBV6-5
CASLERSSYEQYF
TGTGCCAGCCTTGAAAGATCCTCCTACGAGCAGTACTTC
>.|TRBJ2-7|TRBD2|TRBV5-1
CASSPDPSGGYAYEQYF
TGCGCCAGCAGCCCCGACCCTAGCGGGGGGTACGCCTACGAGCAGTACTTC
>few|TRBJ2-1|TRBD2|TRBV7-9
CASSLGTSRFMDEQFF
TGTGCCAGCAGCTTAGGGACTAGCAGGTTTATGGATGAGCAGTTCTTC
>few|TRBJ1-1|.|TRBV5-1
CASSLVGGAFGLNTEAFF
TGCGCCAGCAGCTTGGTCGGGGGCGCCTTTGGATTGAACACTGAAGCTTTCTTT
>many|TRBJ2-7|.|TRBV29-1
CSVEVPGGSYEQYF
TGCAGCGTTGAAGTCCCCGGGGGCTCCTACGAGCAGTACTTC
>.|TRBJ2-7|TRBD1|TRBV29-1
CSVEFVRPGQGYEQYF
TGCAGCGTTGAATTCGTGAGACCGGGACAGGGATACGAGCAGTACTTC
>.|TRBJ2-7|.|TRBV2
CASSEGRFRGGYEQYF
TGTGCCAGCAGTGAAGGGAGGTTCCGGGGAGGCTACGAGCAGTACTTC
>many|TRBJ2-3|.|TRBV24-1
CATSDQNGFTDTQYF
TGTGCCACCAGTGATCAAAACGGATTTACAGATACGCAGTATTTT
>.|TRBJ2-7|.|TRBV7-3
CASSLIPSRGEQYF
TGTGCCAGCAGCTTAATCCCATCCCGGGGAGAGCAGTACTTC
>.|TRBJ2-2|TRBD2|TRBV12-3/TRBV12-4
CASSPPGGGLPSPDTGELFF
TGTGCCAGCAGTCCTCCGGGGGGGGGATTGCCCTCACCCGACACCGGGGAGCTGTTTTTT
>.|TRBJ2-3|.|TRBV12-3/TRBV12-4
CASSISSTDTQYF
TGTGCCAGCAGCATAAGTAGCACAGATACGCAGTATTTT
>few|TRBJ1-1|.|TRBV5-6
CASSLMGANTEAFF
TGTGCCAGCAGCTTGATGGGTGCGAACACTGAAGCTTTCTTT
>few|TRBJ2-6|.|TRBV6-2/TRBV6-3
CASRDPGSGANVLTF
TGTGCCAGCAGGGACCCAGGCTCTGGGGCCAACGTCCTGACTTTC
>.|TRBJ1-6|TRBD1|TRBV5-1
CASSRLGGQGATYNSPLHF
TGCGCCAGCAGCCGGCTCGGTGGGCAGGGGGCGACGTATAATTCACCCCTCCACTTT
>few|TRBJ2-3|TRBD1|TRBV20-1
CSAWDRGNTDTQYF
TGCAGTGCTTGGGACAGGGGTAACACAGATACGCAGTATTTT
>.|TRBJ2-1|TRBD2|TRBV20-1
CSASAGTSGRVFF
TGCAGTGCTAGCGCCGGGACTAGCGGGAGAGTGTTCTTC
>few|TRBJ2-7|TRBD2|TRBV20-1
CSARRLADYEQYF
TGCAGTGCTAGGCGGCTAGCGGACTACGAGCAGTACTTC
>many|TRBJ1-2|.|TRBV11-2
CASSLETGNGYTF
TGTGCCAGCAGCTTAGAAACGGGGAATGGCTACACCTTC
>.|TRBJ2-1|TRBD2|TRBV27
CASSSSKLAAQYNEQFF
TGTGCCAGCAGTTCGAGCAAACTAGCGGCCCAATACAATGAGCAGTTCTTC
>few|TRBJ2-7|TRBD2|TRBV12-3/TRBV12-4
CASRLAGGSHEQYF
TGTGCCAGCAGACTAGCGGGAGGGTCCCACGAGCAGTACTTC
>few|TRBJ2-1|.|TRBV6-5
CASSYRVSSYNEQFF
TGTGCCAGCAGTTACAGGGTGAGCTCCTACAATGAGCAGTTCTTC
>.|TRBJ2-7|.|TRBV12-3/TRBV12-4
CASSLIPYGGEQYF
TGTGCCAGCAGCCTGATTCCGTATGGAGGCGAGCAGTACTTC
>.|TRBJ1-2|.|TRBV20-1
CSAPDDSKGPYGYTF
TGCAGTGCTCCCGATGACAGCAAGGGACCCTATGGCTACACCTTC
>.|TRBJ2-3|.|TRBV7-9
CASSLWTTGTDTQYF
TGTGCCAGCAGCCTATGGACTACCGGCACAGATACGCAGTATTTT